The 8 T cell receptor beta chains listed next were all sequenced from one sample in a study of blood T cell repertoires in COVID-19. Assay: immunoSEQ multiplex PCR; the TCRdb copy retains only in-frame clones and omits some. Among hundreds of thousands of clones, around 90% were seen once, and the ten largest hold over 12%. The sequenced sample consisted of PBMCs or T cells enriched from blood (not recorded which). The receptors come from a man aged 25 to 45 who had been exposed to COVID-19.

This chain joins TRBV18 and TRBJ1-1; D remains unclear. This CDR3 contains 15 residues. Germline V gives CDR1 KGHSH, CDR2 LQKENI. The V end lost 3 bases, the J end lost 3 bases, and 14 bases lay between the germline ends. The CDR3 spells CASSPLAGVHTEAFF. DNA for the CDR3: TGTGCCAGCTCACCCTTGGCAGGTGTACACACTGAAGCTTTCTTT.

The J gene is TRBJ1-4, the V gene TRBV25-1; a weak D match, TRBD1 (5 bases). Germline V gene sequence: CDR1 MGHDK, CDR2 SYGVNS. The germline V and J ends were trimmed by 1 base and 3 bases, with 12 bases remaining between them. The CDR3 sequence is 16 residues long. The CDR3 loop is CASSEFRGYSNEKLFF. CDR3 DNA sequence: TGTGCCAGCAGTGAATTCCGGGGGTATTCTAATGAAAAACTGTTTTTT.

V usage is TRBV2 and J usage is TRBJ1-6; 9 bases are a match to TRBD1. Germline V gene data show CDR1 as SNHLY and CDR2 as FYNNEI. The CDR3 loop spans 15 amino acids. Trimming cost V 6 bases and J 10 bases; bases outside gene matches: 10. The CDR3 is CASREQGAVESPLHF. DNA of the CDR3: TGTGCCAGCAGAGAACAGGGGGCTGTCGAGTCACCCCTCCACTTT.

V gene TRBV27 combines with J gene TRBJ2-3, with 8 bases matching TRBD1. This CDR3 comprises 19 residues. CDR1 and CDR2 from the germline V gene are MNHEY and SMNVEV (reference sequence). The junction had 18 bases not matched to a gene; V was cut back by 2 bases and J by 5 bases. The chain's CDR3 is CASSLRFGGQGARKDTQYF. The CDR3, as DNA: TGTGCCAGCAGTTTAAGGTTCGGGGGCCAGGGGGCGCGAAAAGATACGCAGTATTTT.

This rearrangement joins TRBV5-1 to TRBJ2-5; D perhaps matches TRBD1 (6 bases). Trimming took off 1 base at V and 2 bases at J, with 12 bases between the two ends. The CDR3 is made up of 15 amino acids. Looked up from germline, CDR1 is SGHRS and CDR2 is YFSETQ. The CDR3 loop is CASSLWTAQQETQYF. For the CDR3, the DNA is TGCGCCAGCAGCTTGTGGACAGCGCAACAAGAGACCCAGTACTTC.

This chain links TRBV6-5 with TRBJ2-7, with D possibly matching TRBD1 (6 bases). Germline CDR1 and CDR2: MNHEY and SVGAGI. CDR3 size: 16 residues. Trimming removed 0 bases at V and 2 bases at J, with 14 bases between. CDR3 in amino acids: CASSYSIWQGPYEQYF. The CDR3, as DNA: TGTGCCAGCAGTTACTCGATTTGGCAGGGGCCCTACGAGCAGTACTTC.

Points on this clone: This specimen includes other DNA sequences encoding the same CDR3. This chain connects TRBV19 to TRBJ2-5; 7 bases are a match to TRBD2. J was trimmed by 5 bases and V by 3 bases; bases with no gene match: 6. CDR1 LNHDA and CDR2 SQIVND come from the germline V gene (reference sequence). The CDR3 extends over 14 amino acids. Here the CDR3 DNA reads TGTGCCAGTAGTATTGGGACGGGGGGTGAGACCCAGTACTTC. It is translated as CASSIGTGGETQYF. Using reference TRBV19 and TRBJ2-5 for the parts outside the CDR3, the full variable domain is DGGITQSPKYLFRKEGQNVTLSCEQNLNHDAMYWYRQDPGQGLRLIYYSQIVNDFQKGDIAEGYSVSREKKESFPLTVTSAQKNPTAFYLCASSIGTGGETQYFGPGTRLLVL.

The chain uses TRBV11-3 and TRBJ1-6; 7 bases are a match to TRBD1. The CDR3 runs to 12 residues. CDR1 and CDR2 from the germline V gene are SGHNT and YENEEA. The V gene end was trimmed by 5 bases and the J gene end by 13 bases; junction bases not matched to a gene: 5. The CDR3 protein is CASSRQGSPLHF. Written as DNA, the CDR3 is TGTGCCAGCAGCCGACAGGGCTCTCCCCTCCACTTT.